The 20 T cell receptor beta chains presented below share a single source sample, sequenced in a study of shared clonotypes between healthy human individuals. Method: immunoSEQ multiplex PCR; TCRdb's copy keeps in-frame clones and lacks some. Of approximately 1,000,000 clones listed, 60% to 80% are singletons. Sample: memory CD4+ T cells from PBMCs. Subset defined: CD45RA-negative fraction. Receptors originate from a man aged 18 to 35 in good health. Some clones in this sample may be carry-over from other donors' samples.

For this clone: Other DNA sequences in the sample encode the same CDR3. V usage is TRBV28 and J usage is TRBJ2-1; 9 positions match TRBD2. V lost 6 bases and J lost 0; bases outside the gene matches: 6. The CDR3 sequence is 16 residues long. Germline CDR1 MDHEN, CDR2 SYDVKM. CDR3 sequence (DNA): TGTGCCAGCAGCTCTCTAGCGGGGAGCTCCTACAATGAGCAGTTCTTC. As protein: CASSSLAGSSYNEQFF.

The count of this clone is one. This rearrangement joins TRBV27 to TRBJ1-2, with D possibly being TRBD1 (6 bases). Trimming removed 3 bases from V and 6 bases from J, with 14 bases in between. This CDR3 has 14 amino acids. Germline lookup yields CDR1 MNHEY and CDR2 SMNVEV (reference sequence). The CDR3 loop reads CASSFSAGADGYTF. The CDR3 DNA reads as TGTGCCAGCAGTTTTTCCGCAGGGGCGGATGGCTACACCTTC.

This sequence joins TRBV5-4 and TRBJ2-7, with 9 bases lining up with TRBD2. CDR3 length: 15 amino acids. Germline V gene sequence: CDR1 SGHNT, CDR2 YYREEE (reference sequence). The junction had 6 bases not matched to a gene; V was cut back by 2 bases and J by 3 bases. The CDR3 is CASSFGLAGNYEQYF. The CDR3 DNA is TGTGCCAGCAGCTTCGGTCTAGCGGGAAACTACGAGCAGTACTTC.

For this clone: A single base separates this from a much larger clone, so it may be a read error. Other nucleotide sequences from this sample produce the same CDR3. The chain has TRBV5-1 and TRBJ2-3; D unresolved. CDR1 is SGHRS, CDR2 YFSETQ, per germline. The CDR3 contains 13 residues. V lost 2 bases and J lost 2, with 6 bases in between. The CDR3 here is CASSFRDTDTQYF. The CDR3, as DNA: TGCGCCAGCAGCTTCCGCGACACAGATACGCAGTATTTT.

The genes are TRBV18 and TRBJ2-1; TRBD1 agrees at 8 bases. The germline V gene encodes CDR1 KGHSH and CDR2 LQKENI. CDR3 length equals 15 residues. The J segment lost 9 bases and the V segment lost 2 bases, leaving 9 bases of the junction unmatched. CDR3 coding DNA: TGTGCCAGCTCACCATTCGCAGGGGGCCAGGGTGAGCAGTTCTTC. It is translated as CASSPFAGGQGEQFF.

The V gene is TRBV18, the J gene TRBJ1-1; no clear D gene. The CDR3 is 14 residues long. The V gene's germline CDR1 is KGHSH and CDR2 LQKENI. Trimming took 3 bases from V and 1 from J, leaving 9 bases between them. This chain's CDR3 is CASSPESENTEAFF. The CDR3 DNA sequence: TGTGCCAGCTCACCGGAGTCGGAGAACACTGAAGCTTTCTTT.

Worth noting for this clone: The sample holds other DNA sequences that translate to the same CDR3. The chain couples TRBV2 to TRBJ1-5; D unclear. Trimming shortened V by 3 bases and J by 0 bases, and 6 bases separated the two germline ends. The germline V gene encodes CDR1 SNHLY and CDR2 FYNNEI. This CDR3 is 14 amino acids long. The CDR3 reads CASSDIYSNQPQHF. CDR3 bases: TGTGCCAGCAGTGACATCTATAGCAATCAGCCCCAGCATTTT.

This clone appeared a few times. This chain uses TRBV2 with TRBJ2-7; maybe TRBD1 (5 bases). Germline V lookup: CDR1 SNHLY, CDR2 FYNNEI. This CDR3 is 13 amino acids long. Trimming pared 8 bases from V and 2 bases from J, leaving 13 bases between. CDR3 sequence: CASLRQGTYEQYF. The CDR3, as DNA: TGTGCCAGCCTAAGGCAGGGAACCTACGAGCAGTACTTC.

This chain connects TRBV6-6 to TRBJ2-6; D remains ambiguous. Trimming shortened V by 6 bases and J by 1 base, and 4 bases separated the two germline ends. Germline CDR1 is MNHNY and CDR2 is SVGAGI (reference sequence). The CDR3 consists of 13 residues. CDR3 sequence: CASSGSGANVLTF. In DNA form, the CDR3 reads TGTGCCAGCAGCGGGTCTGGGGCCAACGTCCTGACTTTC.

Concerning this clone: The germline gene is not matched at one end of the junction; a read error may be the cause. This rearrangement joins TRBV15 to TRBJ2-7; D is perhaps TRBD2 (6 bases). The CDR3 runs to 14 residues. Germline-derived CDR1 and CDR2 are LNHNV and YYDKDF (reference sequence). The CDR3 DNA is TGTGCCACGAGCAGTAGGCCTAGCGTCTACGAGCAGTACTTC. Translated, it gives CATSSRPSVYEQYF.

The V gene is TRBV18, the J gene TRBJ2-2, with D tentatively TRBD2 (5 bases). Germline V gene sequence: CDR1 KGHSH, CDR2 LQKENI. V shed 2 bases and J shed 5 bases, with 18 bases lying between them. This CDR3 contains 17 residues. The CDR3 here is CASSPYLGLGITGELFF. CDR3 bases: TGTGCCAGCTCACCATATCTCGGACTGGGTATAACCGGGGAGCTGTTTTTT.

This clone showed up just once. Possible read error: a much larger clone is one base away. Other DNA sequences within the sample encode an identical CDR3. This rearrangement joins TRBV5-1 to TRBJ2-7, with TRBD1 as a possible D gene (5 bases). V lost 3 bases and J 3 bases, leaving 10 bases between the germline ends. The CDR3 loop spans 13 amino acids. CDR1 and CDR2 (germline): SGHRS, YFSETQ. In DNA form, the CDR3 reads TGCGCCAGCAGCTCTGACAGTCACTACGAGCAGTACTTC. It is translated as CASSSDSHYEQYF.

V is TRBV30 and J is TRBJ2-7; D perhaps matches TRBD2 (6 bases). Per germline, CDR1 GTSNPN and CDR2 SVGIG (reference sequence). Deletions cut 1 base from V and 2 bases from J, with 15 bases between. This CDR3 contains 15 residues. DNA for the CDR3: TGTGCCTGGAGTGACCCCCCTCGGGGGACCTACGAGCAGTACTTC. It codes for CAWSDPPRGTYEQYF.

V and J are TRBV18 and TRBJ1-1; D is uncertain. Looked up from germline, CDR1 is KGHSH and CDR2 is LQKENI. This CDR3 contains 14 residues. Trimming left V 0 bases short and J 6 bases short, with 11 bases between. The CDR3 nucleotides read TGTGCCAGCTCACCACCCCCCGAAGGTTCTGAAGCTTTCTTT. This translates into CASSPPPEGSEAFF.

The V call is TRBV5-1, the J call TRBJ2-7; a weak D match, TRBD1 (6 bases). The CDR3 is 15 amino acids. Germline CDR1 reads SGHRS; CDR2 reads YFSETQ. Deletions cut 0 bases from V and 3 bases from J, with 13 bases between. CDR3 nucleotides: TGCGCCAGCAGCTTGGGGCAGGGACAACTCTACGAGCAGTACTTC. It translates to CASSLGQGQLYEQYF.

This clone was detected only a few times. The V call is TRBV6-6, the J call TRBJ2-7, with 11 bases fitting TRBD2. Germline CDR1 MNHNY, CDR2 SVGAGI (reference sequence). Germline trimming cut 2 bases from V and 7 bases from J; bases unmatched to any gene: 10. The CDR3 totals 16 residues. The CDR3 bases are TGTGCCAGCAGTTACGCTAGCGGGAGGCCAATCGGAGAGCAGTACTTC. Protein: CASSYASGRPIGEQYF.

The J gene is TRBJ1-2, the V gene TRBV28; no clear D gene. The CDR3 runs 15 residues. V was shortened by 6 bases and J by 0 bases, with 14 bases between the two germline ends. CDR1 is MDHEN, CDR2 SYDVKM, per germline. The CDR3 spells CASSRPGKANYGYTF. CDR3 DNA sequence: TGTGCCAGCAGCCGACCGGGCAAGGCTAACTATGGCTACACCTTC.

The chain carries TRBV29-1 and TRBJ1-1, with a tentative D call TRBD1 (6 bases). Germline CDR1 is SQVTM and CDR2 is ANQGSEA. The CDR3 has 13 residues. Trimming shortened V by 7 bases and J by 5 bases, and 17 bases separated the two germline ends. CDR3 residues: CSETRGTGTEAFF. In DNA, the CDR3 is TGCAGCGAGACCCGAGGAACAGGGACTGAAGCTTTCTTT.

This chain joins TRBV13 and TRBJ2-5; D gene ambiguous. The CDR3 length is 13 residues. Germline CDR1 reads PRHDT; CDR2 reads FYEKMQ (reference sequence). V was clipped by 5 bases and J by 5 bases, with 12 bases between them. CDR3 region: CASSQHPRETQYF. The CDR3 DNA reads TGTGCCAGCAGCCAACATCCGCGGGAGACCCAGTACTTC.

The rearrangement uses TRBV28 and TRBJ2-1, with 10 positions matching TRBD2. The CDR3 runs to 14 residues. Germline V gene lookup returns CDR1 MDHEN and CDR2 SYDVKM. Germline trimming cut 5 bases from V and 5 bases from J; bases unmatched to any gene: 3. CDR3 residues: CASSIAGGNNEQFF. CDR3 in DNA: TGTGCCAGCAGTATAGCGGGAGGTAACAATGAGCAGTTCTTC.